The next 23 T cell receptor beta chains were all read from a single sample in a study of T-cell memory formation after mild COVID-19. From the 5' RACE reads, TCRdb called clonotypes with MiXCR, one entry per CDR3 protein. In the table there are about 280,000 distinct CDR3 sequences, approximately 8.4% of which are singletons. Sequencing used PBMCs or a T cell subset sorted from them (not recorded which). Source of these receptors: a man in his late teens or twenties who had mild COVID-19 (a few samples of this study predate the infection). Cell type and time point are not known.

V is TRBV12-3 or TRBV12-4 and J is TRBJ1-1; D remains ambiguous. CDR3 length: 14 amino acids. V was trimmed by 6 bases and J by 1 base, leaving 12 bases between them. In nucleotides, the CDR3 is TGTGCCAGCAGACCCTACGACGGGAACACTGAAGCTTTCTTT. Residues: CASRPYDGNTEAFF.

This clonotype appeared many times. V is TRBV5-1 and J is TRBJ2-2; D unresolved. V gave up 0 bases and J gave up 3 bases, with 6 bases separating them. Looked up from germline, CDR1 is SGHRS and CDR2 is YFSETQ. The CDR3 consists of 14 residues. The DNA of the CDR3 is TGCGCCAGCAGCTTGGGTCAAGACACCGGGGAGCTGTTTTTT. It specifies CASSLGQDTGELFF.

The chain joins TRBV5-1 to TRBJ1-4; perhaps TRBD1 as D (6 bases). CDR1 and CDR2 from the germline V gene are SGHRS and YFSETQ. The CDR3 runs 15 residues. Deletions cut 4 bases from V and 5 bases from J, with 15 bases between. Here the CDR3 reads CASSAPDSSNEKLFF. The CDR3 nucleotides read TGCGCCAGCAGCGCACCGGACAGCTCAAATGAAAAACTGTTTTTT.

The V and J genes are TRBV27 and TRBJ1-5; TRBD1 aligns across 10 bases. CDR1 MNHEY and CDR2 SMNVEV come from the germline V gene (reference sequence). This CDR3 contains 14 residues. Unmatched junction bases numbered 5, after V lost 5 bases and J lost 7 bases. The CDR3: CASSPDRGWQPQHF. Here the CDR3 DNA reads TGTGCCAGCAGTCCGGACAGGGGGTGGCAGCCCCAGCATTTT.

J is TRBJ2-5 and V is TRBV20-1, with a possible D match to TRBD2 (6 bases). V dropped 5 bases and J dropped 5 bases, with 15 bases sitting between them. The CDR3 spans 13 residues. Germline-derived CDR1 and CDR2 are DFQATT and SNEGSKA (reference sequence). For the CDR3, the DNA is TGCAGTGCTCCACCCCTAGCGCGGGAGACCCAGTACTTC. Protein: CSAPPLARETQYF.

The CDR3 loop reads CASTHVRGRSYNEQFF. CDR3 nucleotides: TGTGCCAGCACTCATGTGCGCGGTCGCTCCTACAATGAGCAGTTCTTC. The chain has TRBV7-8 and TRBJ2-1; D ambiguous. Germline-derived CDR1 and CDR2 are SGHVS and FQNEAQ. The ends were cut back, 7 bases at V and 0 bases at J, with 16 bases in the middle. The CDR3 is made up of 16 amino acids.

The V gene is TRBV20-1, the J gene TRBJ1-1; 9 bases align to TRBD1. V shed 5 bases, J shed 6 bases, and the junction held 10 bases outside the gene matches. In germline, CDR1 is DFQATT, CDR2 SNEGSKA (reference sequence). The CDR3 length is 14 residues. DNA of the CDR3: TGCAGTGCTTCTTCATCCGGGACAGGGCCTGAAGCTTTCTTT. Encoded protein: CSASSSGTGPEAFF.

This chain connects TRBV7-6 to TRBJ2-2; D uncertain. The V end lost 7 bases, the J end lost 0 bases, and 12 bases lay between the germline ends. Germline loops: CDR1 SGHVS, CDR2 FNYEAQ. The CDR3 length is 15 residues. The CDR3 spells CASTSPPANTGELFF. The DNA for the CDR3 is TGTGCCAGCACCTCCCCCCCCGCGAACACCGGGGAGCTGTTTTTT.

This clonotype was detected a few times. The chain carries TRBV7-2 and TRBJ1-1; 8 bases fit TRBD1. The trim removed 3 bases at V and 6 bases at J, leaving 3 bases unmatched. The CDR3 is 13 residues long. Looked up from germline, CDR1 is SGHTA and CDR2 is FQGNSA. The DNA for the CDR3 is TGTGCCAGCAGCTTCGTGACAGGGGCTGAAGCTTTCTTT. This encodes CASSFVTGAEAFF.

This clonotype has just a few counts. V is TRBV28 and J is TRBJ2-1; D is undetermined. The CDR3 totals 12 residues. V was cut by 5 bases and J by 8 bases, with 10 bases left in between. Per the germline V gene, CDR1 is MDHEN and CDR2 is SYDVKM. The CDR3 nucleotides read TGTGCCAGCAGTCTGGAGCCCGATGAGCAGTTCTTC. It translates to CASSLEPDEQFF.

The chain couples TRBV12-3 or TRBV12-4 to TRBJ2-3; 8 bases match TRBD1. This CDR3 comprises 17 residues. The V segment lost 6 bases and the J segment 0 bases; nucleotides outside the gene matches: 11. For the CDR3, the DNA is TGTGCCAGCAGGCAACCGGGACAGGTTAATAGCACAGATACGCAGTATTTT. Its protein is CASRQPGQVNSTDTQYF.

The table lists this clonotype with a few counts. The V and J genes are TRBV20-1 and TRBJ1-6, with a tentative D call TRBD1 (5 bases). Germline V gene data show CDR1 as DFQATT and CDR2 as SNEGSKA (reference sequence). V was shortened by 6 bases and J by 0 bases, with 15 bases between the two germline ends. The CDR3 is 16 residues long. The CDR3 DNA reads TGCAGTGCCGACGTCAGGGCAAGCTCCTATAATTCACCCCTCCACTTT. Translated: CSADVRASSYNSPLHF.

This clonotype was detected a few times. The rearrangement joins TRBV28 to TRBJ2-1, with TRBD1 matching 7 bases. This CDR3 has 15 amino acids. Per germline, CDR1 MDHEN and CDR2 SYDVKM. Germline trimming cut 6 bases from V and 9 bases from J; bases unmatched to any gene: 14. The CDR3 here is CASRARRGSLAEQFF. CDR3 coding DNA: TGTGCCAGCAGGGCGCGCAGGGGGAGCCTCGCTGAGCAGTTCTTC.

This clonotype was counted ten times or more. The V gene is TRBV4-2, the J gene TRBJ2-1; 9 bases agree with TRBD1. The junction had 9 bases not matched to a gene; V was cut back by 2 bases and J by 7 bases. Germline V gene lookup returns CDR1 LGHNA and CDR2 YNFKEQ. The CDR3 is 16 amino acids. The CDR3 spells CASSQQQGAYRNEQFF. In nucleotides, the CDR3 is TGTGCCAGCAGCCAACAACAGGGGGCATATAGGAATGAGCAGTTCTTC.

CDR3 sequence (DNA): TGTGCCAGCTCACCACAAAGCGAGGGACTTTGGTCCCTCCACTTT. It specifies CASSPQSEGLWSLHF. The chain is built from TRBV18 and TRBJ1-6, with D possibly matching TRBD1 (5 bases). There are 15 residues in the CDR3. Looked up from germline, CDR1 is KGHSH and CDR2 is LQKENI. Trimming left V 1 base short and J 14 bases short, with 18 bases between.

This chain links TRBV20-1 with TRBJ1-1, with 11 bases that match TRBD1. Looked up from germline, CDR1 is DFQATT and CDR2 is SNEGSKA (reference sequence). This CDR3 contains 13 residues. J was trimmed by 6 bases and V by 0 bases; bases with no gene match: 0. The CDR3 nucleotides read TGCAGTGCTAGAGAGGGACAGGGGGCTGAAGCTTTCTTT. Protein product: CSAREGQGAEAFF.

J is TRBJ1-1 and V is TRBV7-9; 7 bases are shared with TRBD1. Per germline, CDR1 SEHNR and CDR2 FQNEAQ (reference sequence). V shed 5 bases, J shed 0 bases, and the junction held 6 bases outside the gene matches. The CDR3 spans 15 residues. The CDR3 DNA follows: TGTGCCAGCAGCGGATGGACAGGCGTGAACACTGAAGCTTTCTTT. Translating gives CASSGWTGVNTEAFF.

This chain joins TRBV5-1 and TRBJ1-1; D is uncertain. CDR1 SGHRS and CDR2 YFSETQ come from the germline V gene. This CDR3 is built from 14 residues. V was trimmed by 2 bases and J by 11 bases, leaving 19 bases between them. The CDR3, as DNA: TGCGCCAGCAGCTTTGTATTCGGGGAGATGACGGCTTTCTTT. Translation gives CASSFVFGEMTAFF.

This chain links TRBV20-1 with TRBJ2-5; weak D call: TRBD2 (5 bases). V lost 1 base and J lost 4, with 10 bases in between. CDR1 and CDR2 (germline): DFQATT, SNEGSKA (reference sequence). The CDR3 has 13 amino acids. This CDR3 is CSARAGNRETQYF. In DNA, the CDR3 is TGCAGTGCTAGAGCCGGGAACCGAGAGACCCAGTACTTC.

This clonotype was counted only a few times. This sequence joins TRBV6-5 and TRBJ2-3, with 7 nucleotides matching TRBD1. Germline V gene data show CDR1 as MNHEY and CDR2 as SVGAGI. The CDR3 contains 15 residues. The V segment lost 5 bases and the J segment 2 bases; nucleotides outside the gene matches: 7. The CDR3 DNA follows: TGTGCCAGCAGTCACACAGGGGCCGTCACAGATACGCAGTATTTT. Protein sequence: CASSHTGAVTDTQYF.

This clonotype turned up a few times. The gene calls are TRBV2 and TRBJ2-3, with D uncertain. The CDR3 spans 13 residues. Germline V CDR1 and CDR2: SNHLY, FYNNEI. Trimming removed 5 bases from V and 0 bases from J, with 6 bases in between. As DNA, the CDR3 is TGTGCCAGCAGTTTCCAAAGCACAGATACGCAGTATTTT. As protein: CASSFQSTDTQYF.

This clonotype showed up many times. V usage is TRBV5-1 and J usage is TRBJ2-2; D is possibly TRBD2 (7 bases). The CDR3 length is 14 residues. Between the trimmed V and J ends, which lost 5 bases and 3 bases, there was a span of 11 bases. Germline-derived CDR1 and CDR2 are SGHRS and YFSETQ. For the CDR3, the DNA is TGCGCCAGCAGAGGGGGGGCGGACACCGGGGAGCTGTTTTTT. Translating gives CASRGGADTGELFF.

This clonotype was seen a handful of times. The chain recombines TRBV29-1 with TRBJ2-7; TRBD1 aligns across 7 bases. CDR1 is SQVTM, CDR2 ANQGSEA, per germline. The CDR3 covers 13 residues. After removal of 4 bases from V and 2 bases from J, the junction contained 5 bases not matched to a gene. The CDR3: CSVVGTAAYEQYF. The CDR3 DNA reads TGCAGCGTTGTGGGGACAGCAGCCTACGAGCAGTACTTC.